Presented here are 14 T cell receptor beta chains from one specimen sequenced in a study of somatic mutations in cytotoxic T cells in rheumatoid arthritis. Assay: immunoSEQ multiplex PCR; the TCRdb copy retains only in-frame clones and omits some. The sample records approximately 5,000 clones, more than 60% being singletons. The sequencing input was CD8+ T cells sorted from blood. The receptors were sampled from a man between 65 and 79 years old with rheumatoid arthritis.

Turning to this clone: No conserved phenylalanine or tryptophan ends this CDR3, so it is likely a read error. V is TRBV27 and J is TRBJ1-5; no definite D call. The CDR3 contains 13 residues. CDR1 is MNHEY and CDR2 is SMNVEV in the germline V gene (reference sequence). V lost 5 bases, J lost 0 bases, and 5 bases lay in between. CDR3 DNA: TGTGCCAGCAGTGCCTATAGCAATCAGCCCCAGCATCTT. Translated: CASSAYSNQPQHL.

The V gene is TRBV6-1, the J gene TRBJ2-1; 7 nucleotides agree with TRBD1. The CDR3 spans 15 residues. J gave up 2 bases and V 4 bases, and 5 bases lay outside the gene matches. Germline CDR1 reads MNHNS; CDR2 reads SASEGT. The CDR3 nucleotides read TGTGCCAGCAGTGTAAGGGGGCTGACCTACAATGAGCAGTTCTTC. Its translation is CASSVRGLTYNEQFF.

This sequence joins TRBV13 and TRBJ1-3, with 7 bases that match TRBD1. The length of the CDR3 is 14 residues. Looked up from germline, CDR1 is PRHDT and CDR2 is FYEKMQ (reference sequence). V was pared by 5 bases and J by 4 bases, with 5 bases of the junction left unmatched. The CDR3 loop reads CASSGQDRGNTIYF. The CDR3 nucleotides read TGTGCCAGCAGCGGACAGGATCGGGGAAACACCATATATTTT.

CDR3 loop: CASRKPTGSPYGYTF. The CDR3 DNA sequence: TGTGCCAGCCGAAAACCTACAGGGTCCCCCTATGGCTACACCTTC. This chain links TRBV9 with TRBJ1-2, with D possibly matching TRBD1 (6 bases). The CDR3 is 15 amino acids. V lost 7 bases and J 4 bases, leaving 20 bases between the germline ends. Germline CDR1 reads SGDLS; CDR2 reads YYNGEE. The complete variable domain, with remaining parts taken from reference TRBV9 and TRBJ1-2, reads DSGVTQTPKHLITATGQRVTLRCSPRSGDLSVYWYQQSLDQGLQFLIQYYNGEERAKGNILERFSAQQFPDLHSELNLSSLELGDSALYFCASRKPTGSPYGYTFGSGTRLTVV.

The chain joins TRBV15 to TRBJ2-7; 10 bases map to TRBD2. Unmatched junction bases numbered 3, after V lost 3 bases and J lost 7 bases. There are 13 residues in the CDR3. From germline, CDR1 is LNHNV and CDR2 YYDKDF (reference sequence). CDR3 residues: CATSSYSGREQYF. The CDR3 bases are TGTGCCACCAGCAGCTATAGCGGGAGGGAGCAGTACTTC.

The chain carries TRBV30 and TRBJ2-1, with 7 bases that match TRBD2. Germline V gives CDR1 GTSNPN, CDR2 SVGIG (reference sequence). Trimming removed 1 base from V and 7 bases from J; junction bases left unmatched: 10. CDR3 length: 15 amino acids. CDR3 nucleotide sequence: TGTGCCTGGAGTGGCTGGGGGGGGACTGATAATGAGCAGTTCTTC. Protein: CAWSGWGGTDNEQFF. The variable domain in full, completed from reference TRBV30 and TRBJ2-1, reads SQTIHQWPATLVQPVGSPLSLECTVEGTSNPNLYWYRQAAGRGLQLLFYSVGIGQISSEVPQNLSASRPQDRQFILSSKKLLLSDSGFYLCAWSGWGGTDNEQFFGPGTRLTVL.

The table lists this clone with a few counts. J is TRBJ2-7 and V is TRBV7-5; whether TRBD2, the table's D call, matches the DNA was not checked. TRBV7-5 is described as a pseudogene. This CDR3 is 16 amino acids long. CDR3 residues: CARSLAGREGVSEQYF. In nucleotides, the CDR3 is TGTGCCAGAAGCTTAGCGGGGCGGGAGGGTGTTAGCGAGCAGTACTTC.

Sample share makes this clone hyperexpanded (1% or more). The rearrangement links TRBV5-1 to TRBJ1-4; TRBD1 agrees at 9 bases. This CDR3 has 15 amino acids. Germline lookup yields CDR1 SGHRS and CDR2 YFSETQ. The junction had 3 bases not matched to a gene; V was cut back by 0 bases and J by 6 bases. CDR3: CASSLGDREDEKLFF. The CDR3 nucleotides are TGCGCCAGCAGCTTGGGGGACAGGGAGGATGAAAAACTGTTTTTT.

The chain joins TRBV27 to TRBJ1-5; D call uncertain. Trimming shortened V by 5 bases and J by 0 bases, and 5 bases separated the two germline ends. CDR1 and CDR2 (germline): MNHEY, SMNVEV (reference sequence). The CDR3 consists of 13 residues. The CDR3 loop reads CASSAYSNQPQHF. As DNA, the CDR3 is TGTGCCAGCAGTGCCTATAGCAATCAGCCCCAGCATTTT.

The chain has TRBV11-2 and TRBJ2-5; D perhaps matches TRBD2 (6 bases). The J call may be in error: the DNA end matches TRBJ2-7 better. The CDR3 is 15 residues long. CDR1 SGHAT and CDR2 FQNNGV come from the germline V gene. The CDR3 protein is CASSLGFGGAYEQYF. In nucleotides, the CDR3 is TGTGCCAGCAGCTTAGGTTTCGGCGGGGCCTACGAGCAGTACTTC.

The CDR3: CAISESSSSGRLYNEQFF. The CDR3 nucleotides are TGTGCCATCAGTGAGTCGTCCTCCTCCGGGAGGCTTTACAATGAGCAGTTCTTC. The chain combines TRBV10-3 with TRBJ2-1; 7 bases match TRBD2. The ends lost 0 bases at V and 4 bases at J; junction bases unmatched: 12. The V gene's germline CDR1 is ENHRY and CDR2 SYGVKD. This CDR3 is built from 18 residues.

The chain has TRBV10-3 and TRBJ1-3; D is perhaps TRBD1 (6 bases). CDR3 length: 15 amino acids. Germline CDR1 and CDR2: ENHRY and SYGVKD. The ends were cut back, 0 bases at V and 3 bases at J, with 9 bases in the middle. CDR3: CAISESSGVGNTIYF. DNA of the CDR3: TGTGCCATCAGTGAGTCATCAGGGGTTGGAAACACCATATATTTT.

This clone has a single count. This rearrangement joins TRBV10-2 to TRBJ1-5, with unresolved D. V was shortened by 1 base and J by 4 bases, with 17 bases between the two germline ends. The germline V gene has CDR1 WSHSY and CDR2 SAAADI. This CDR3 comprises 17 residues. The CDR3 sequence is CASSEFRGPGGNQPQHF. The CDR3 DNA is TGCGCCAGCAGTGAGTTTCGGGGTCCGGGCGGGAATCAGCCCCAGCATTTT.

V gene TRBV9 combines with J gene TRBJ2-5, with no clear D. Germline V gene lookup returns CDR1 SGDLS and CDR2 YYNGEE. The CDR3 consists of 14 residues. The V end was cut by 0 bases, the J end by 5 bases, with 11 bases between. CDR3 region: CASSVGNSKETQYF. CDR3 nucleotides: TGTGCCAGCAGCGTAGGGAATAGCAAGGAGACCCAGTACTTC.